This entry describes one T cell receptor (beta chain). No cognate antigen has been identified for it. No base quality values were provided; no much bigger clone lies one nucleotide off. These data belong to a study of blood T cell repertoires in COVID-19 (dated by TCRdb to about 2020). For the study in its entirety: Collaborator samples came from the United States, Italy and Spain and covered acute and convalescent phases of COVID-19. The material from the prospective study consisted of cDNA or gDNA derived from T cells, B-cell-depleted T cells, or PBMCs. The dataset comprised deeply sampled blood TCRbeta repertoires from subjects exposed to, actively infected with, or recovered from COVID-19. The repertoires were released in a freely available public database intended as a resource for research on the immune response to SARS-CoV-2. Samples came from the ongoing ImmuneRACE study (first 160 participants) plus 1,254 subjects from 6 global collaborators. A de-identified subject ID, COVID-19 status, age in years and sex were almost always included in the sample metadata. Where available, HLA class I and class II types were obtained from metadata supplied by the sample provider rather than from assay-based typing.

The immunoSEQ Assay, a bias-controlled multiplex PCR, was used to amplify TCRbeta CDR3 regions from genomic DNA. The paper's data handling went like this. The number of nucleated cells in each sample was estimated by amplification of reference gene primers within the assay. To quantify the absolute abundance of each unique TCRbeta CDR3 rearrangement, sequence reads were collapsed and filtered. For each sample, productive Simpson clonality was calculated by taking the square root of Simpson's diversity index across productive rearrangements. TCRdb mirrors the immuneACCESS table, restricted to in-frame sequences. Some clones are absent from its copies; in checked studies, under half trace to an unresolved V gene, and the reason for the others is unknown. V and J calls and clone size follow that table, whereas D and trimming were derived from the DNA. For this sample there are around 300,000 clones; around 86% appear just once. Of the sample, about 2.2% falls within the top ten clones.

What the work shows at the level of the full study, not this receptor alone: How much clinical and demographic metadata was included differed by source and by participant, and the metadata was provided uncurated.

A second Seattle source provided samples from volunteer blood donors who had recovered from COVID-19. Each collaborating institution followed its own protocols to collect whole blood in K2EDTA tubes. For TCRbeta analysis, collaborator samples were shipped as frozen whole blood, as isolated PBMCs, or as DNA extracted from either sample type. From the cysteine through the phenylalanine, the CDR3 covers 19 amino acids. Kept here is only the CDR3 DNA, which spans 57 bases and is read in frame from base 1. Compared with germline, V lacks 0 bases and J lacks 4 bases; bases without a gene match: 15. The CDR1 and CDR2 encoded by the germline V gene (reference sequence) are WNHNN and SYGVQD.

Input material: peripheral blood. Recombination joined TRBV10-1 with TRBJ2-1; TRBD2 lines up with 7 middle nucleotides. The receptor was derived from a woman in her twenties or thirties who had recovered from COVID-19. This receptor carries the CDR3 CASSESQAGTPHSYNEQFF. The nucleotides are TGCGCCAGCAGTGAGTCCCAAGCGGGAACACCTCATTCTTACAATGAGCAGTTCTTC.